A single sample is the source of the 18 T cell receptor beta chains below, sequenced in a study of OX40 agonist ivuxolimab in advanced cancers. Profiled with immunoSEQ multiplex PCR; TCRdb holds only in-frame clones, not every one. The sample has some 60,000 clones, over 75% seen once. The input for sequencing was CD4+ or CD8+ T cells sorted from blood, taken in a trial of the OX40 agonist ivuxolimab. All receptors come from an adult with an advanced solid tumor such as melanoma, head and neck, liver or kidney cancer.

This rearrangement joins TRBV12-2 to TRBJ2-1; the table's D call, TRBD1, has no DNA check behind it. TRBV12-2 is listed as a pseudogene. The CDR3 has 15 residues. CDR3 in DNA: TGTGCAAGTCGCTTAAGCGTTAGGGGCCTAGGGGAGCAGTTCTTC. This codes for CASRLSVRGLGEQFF.

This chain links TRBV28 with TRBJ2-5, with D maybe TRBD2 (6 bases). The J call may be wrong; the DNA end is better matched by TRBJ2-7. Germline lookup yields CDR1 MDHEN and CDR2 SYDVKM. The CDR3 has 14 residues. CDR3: CASNSMGEAYEQYF. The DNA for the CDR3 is TGTGCCAGCAACTCAATGGGGGAGGCCTACGAGCAGTACTTC.

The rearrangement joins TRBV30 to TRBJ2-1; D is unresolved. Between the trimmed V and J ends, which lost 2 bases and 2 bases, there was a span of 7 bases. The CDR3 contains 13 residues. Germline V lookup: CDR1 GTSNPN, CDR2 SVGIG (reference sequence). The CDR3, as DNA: TGTGCCTGGAGTCGGCTCACCTACAATGAGCAGTTCTTC. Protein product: CAWSRLTYNEQFF.

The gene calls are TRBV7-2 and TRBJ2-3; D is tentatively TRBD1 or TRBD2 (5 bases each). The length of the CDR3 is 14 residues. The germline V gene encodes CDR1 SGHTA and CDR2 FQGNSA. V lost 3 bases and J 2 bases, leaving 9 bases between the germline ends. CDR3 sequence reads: CASSFGGTTDTQYF. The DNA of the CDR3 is TGTGCCAGCAGCTTTGGGGGTACCACAGATACGCAGTATTTT.

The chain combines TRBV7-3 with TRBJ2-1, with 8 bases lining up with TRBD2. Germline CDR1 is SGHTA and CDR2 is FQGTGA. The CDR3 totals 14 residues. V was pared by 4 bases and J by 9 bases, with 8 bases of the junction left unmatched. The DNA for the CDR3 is TGTGCCAGCAGCTCCGGGGGGGCCTCGGTTGAGCAGTTCTTC. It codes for CASSSGGASVEQFF.

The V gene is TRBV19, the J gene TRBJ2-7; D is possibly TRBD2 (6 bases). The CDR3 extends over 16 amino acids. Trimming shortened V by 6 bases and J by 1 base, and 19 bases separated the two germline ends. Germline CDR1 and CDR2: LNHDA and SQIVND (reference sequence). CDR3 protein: CASSPLGDGGSYEQYF. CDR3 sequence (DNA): TGTGCCAGTAGCCCTCTAGGAGACGGGGGATCCTACGAGCAGTACTTC. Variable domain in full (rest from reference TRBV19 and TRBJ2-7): DGGITQSPKYLFRKEGQNVTLSCEQNLNHDAMYWYRQDPGQGLRLIYYSQIVNDFQKGDIAEGYSVSREKKESFPLTVTSAQKNPTAFYLCASSPLGDGGSYEQYFGPGTRLTVT.

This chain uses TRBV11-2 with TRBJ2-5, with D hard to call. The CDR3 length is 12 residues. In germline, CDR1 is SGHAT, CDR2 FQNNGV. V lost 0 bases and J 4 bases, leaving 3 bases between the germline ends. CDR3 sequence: CASSLDTETQYF. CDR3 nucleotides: TGTGCCAGCAGCTTAGATACAGAGACCCAGTACTTC.

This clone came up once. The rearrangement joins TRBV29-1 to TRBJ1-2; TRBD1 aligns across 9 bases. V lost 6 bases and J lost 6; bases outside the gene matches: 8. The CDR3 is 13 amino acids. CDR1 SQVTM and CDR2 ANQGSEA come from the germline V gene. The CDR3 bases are TGCAGCGTCGCCGGGACAGGGTCTGATGGCTACACCTTC. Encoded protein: CSVAGTGSDGYTF.

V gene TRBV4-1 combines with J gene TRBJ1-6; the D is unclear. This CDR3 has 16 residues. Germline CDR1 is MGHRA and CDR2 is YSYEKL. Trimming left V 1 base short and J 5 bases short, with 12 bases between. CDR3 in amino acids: CASSQAPGRDNSPLHF. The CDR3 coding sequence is TGCGCCAGCAGCCAAGCCCCTGGGCGGGATAATTCACCCCTCCACTTT.

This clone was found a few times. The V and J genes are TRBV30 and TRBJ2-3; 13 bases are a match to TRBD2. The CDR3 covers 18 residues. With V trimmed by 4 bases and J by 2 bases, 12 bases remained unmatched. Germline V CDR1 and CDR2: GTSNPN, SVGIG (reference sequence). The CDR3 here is CAWTRGLAGVGATDTQYF. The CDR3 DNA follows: TGTGCCTGGACTAGAGGACTAGCGGGAGTGGGAGCCACAGATACGCAGTATTTT.

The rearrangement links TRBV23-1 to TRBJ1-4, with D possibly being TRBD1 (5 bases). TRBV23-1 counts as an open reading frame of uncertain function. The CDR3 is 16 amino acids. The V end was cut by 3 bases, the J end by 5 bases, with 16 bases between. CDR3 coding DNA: TGCGCCAGCAGTCACCCCAGGGAACAGACGAATGAAAAACTGTTTTTT. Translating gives CASSHPREQTNEKLFF.

The DNA for the CDR3 is TGTGCCAGCGGTACAAGGACCGGGGAGCTGTTTTTT. This translates into CASGTRTGELFF. This chain uses TRBV28 with TRBJ2-2; D not certain. The CDR3 is 12 residues long. V lost 8 bases, J lost 5 bases, and 9 bases lay in between. CDR1 and CDR2 (germline): MDHEN, SYDVKM. Using reference TRBV28 and TRBJ2-2 for the parts outside the CDR3, the full variable domain is DVKVTQSSRYLVKRTGEKVFLECVQDMDHENMFWYRQDPGLGLRLIYFSYDVKMKEKGDIPEGYSVSREKKERFSLILESASTNQTSMYLCASGTRTGELFFGEGSRLTVL.

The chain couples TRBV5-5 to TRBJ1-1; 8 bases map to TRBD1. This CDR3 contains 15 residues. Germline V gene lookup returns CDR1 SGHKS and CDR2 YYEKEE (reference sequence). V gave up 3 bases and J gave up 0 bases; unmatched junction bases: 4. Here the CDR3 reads CASSSPGGLNTEAFF. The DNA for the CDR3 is TGTGCCAGCAGCTCTCCAGGGGGCTTGAACACTGAAGCTTTCTTT.

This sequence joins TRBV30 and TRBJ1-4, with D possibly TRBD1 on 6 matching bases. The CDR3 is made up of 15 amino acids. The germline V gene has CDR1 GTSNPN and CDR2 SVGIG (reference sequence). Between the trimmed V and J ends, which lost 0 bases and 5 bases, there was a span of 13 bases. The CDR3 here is CAWSVPRDINEKLFF. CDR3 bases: TGTGCCTGGAGTGTACCACGGGACATAAATGAAAAACTGTTTTTT.

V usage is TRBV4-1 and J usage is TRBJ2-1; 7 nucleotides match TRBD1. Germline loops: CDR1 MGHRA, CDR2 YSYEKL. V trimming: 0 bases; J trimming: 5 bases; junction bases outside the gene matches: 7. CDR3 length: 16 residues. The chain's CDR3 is CASSQDRGGLDNEQFF. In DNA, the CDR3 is TGCGCCAGCAGCCAAGATAGAGGGGGCCTGGACAATGAGCAGTTCTTC.

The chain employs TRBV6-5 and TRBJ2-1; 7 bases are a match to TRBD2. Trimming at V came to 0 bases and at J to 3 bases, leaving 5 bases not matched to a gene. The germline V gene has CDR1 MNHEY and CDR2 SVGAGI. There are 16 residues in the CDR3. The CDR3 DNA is TGTGCCAGCAGTTACTCCGGGGGGAACCGCTACAATGAGCAGTTCTTC. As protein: CASSYSGGNRYNEQFF.

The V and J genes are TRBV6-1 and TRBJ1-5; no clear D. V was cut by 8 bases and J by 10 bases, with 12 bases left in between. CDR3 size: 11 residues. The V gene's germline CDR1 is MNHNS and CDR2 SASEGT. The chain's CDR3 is CASEWEGPQHF. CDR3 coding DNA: TGTGCCAGCGAATGGGAGGGACCCCAGCATTTT.

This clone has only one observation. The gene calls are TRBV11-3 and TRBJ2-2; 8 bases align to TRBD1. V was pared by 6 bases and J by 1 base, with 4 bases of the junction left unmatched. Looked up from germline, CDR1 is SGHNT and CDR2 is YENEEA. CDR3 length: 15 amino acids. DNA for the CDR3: TGTGCCAGCAGTCTGGGGACAGGGAACACCGGGGAGCTGTTTTTT. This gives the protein CASSLGTGNTGELFF.